The source of this TCR beta chain is a study of PD-1 blockade in classical Hodgkin lymphoma. Overall study: Patients had nivolumab dosed at 3 mg/kg, delivered intravenously every 2 weeks.

Each patient relapsed following autologous stem cell transplantation, and prior brentuximab vedotin exposure differed. The assay was immunoSEQ multiplex PCR, and TCRdb's table has in-frame clones only and misses some. Of more than 20,000 clones listed, approximately 67% were seen once; the top ten hold over 9.5%. The CDR3 is 14 amino acids. V gave up 0 bases and J gave up 1 base, with 7 bases separating them. Germline assignment: CDR1 SGHVS and CDR2 FQNEAQ. This sequence joins TRBV7-8 and TRBJ2-7; tentative D call: TRBD2 (5 bases). This receptor was obtained from a human donor with classical Hodgkin lymphoma. The sequencing here drew on peripheral blood mononuclear cells (PBMCs), taken before the second cycle of nivolumab. CDR3 nucleotides: TGTGCCAGCAGCTTAGCGCAGCGGTCCTACGAGCAGTACTTC. This gives the protein CASSLAQRSYEQYF.